One and the same sample provided the 30 T cell receptor beta chains below, sequenced in a study of T cells in Graves' hyperthyroidism and ophthalmopathy. Amplification targeted TCR beta CDR3 regions from RNA transcripts. The HTBI primer set served for first-round RT-PCR of the TCR CDR3. Each CDR3 protein gets one entry after TCRdb re-called the multiplex PCR reads with MiXCR. The sample records hundreds of thousands of distinct CDR3 sequences, 16% being singletons. Sequencing input: blood. The receptors were sampled from a woman aged 18-30 years with Graves' hyperthyroidism.

This clonotype was counted at least ten times. This rearrangement joins TRBV18 to TRBJ2-5; 9 nucleotides align to TRBD1. Germline V lookup: CDR1 KGHSH, CDR2 LQKENI. V was pared by 4 bases and J by 3 bases, with 9 bases of the junction left unmatched. The CDR3 loop spans 16 amino acids. In DNA, the CDR3 is TGTGCCAGCTCACACCCCCCGGACAGGGGCGAAGAGACCCAGTACTTC. It encodes CASSHPPDRGEETQYF.

This clonotype has more than one count but fewer than ten. This chain joins TRBV3-1 and TRBJ1-6; D possibly corresponds to TRBD1 (5 bases). The CDR3 sequence is 18 residues long. CDR1 and CDR2 (germline): LGHDT, YNNKEL (reference sequence). V dropped 0 bases and J dropped 2 bases, with 14 bases sitting between them. CDR3 coding DNA: TGTGCCAGCAGCCAAGACTCGGGGGGAGTTACCTATAATTCACCCCTCCACTTT. This translates into CASSQDSGGVTYNSPLHF. The variable domain in full, completed from reference TRBV3-1 and TRBJ1-6, reads DTAVSQTPKYLVTQMGNDKSIKCEQNLGHDTMYWYKQDSKKFLKIMFSYNNKELIINETVPNRFSPKSPDKAHLNLHINSLELGDSAVYFCASSQDSGGVTYNSPLHFGNGTRLTVT.

This clonotype was seen only a few times. This rearrangement joins TRBV20-1 to TRBJ2-3, with a weak D call TRBD2 (7 bases). Germline V gene data show CDR1 as DFQATT and CDR2 as SNEGSKA (reference sequence). This CDR3 has 13 amino acids. V was clipped by 7 bases and J by 0 bases, with 11 bases between them. The CDR3 loop reads CSERGGSTDTQYF. The CDR3 DNA sequence: TGCAGTGAAAGGGGGGGGAGCACAGATACGCAGTATTTT.

The sample holds many counts of this clonotype. The chain uses TRBV2 and TRBJ2-3; 10 bases are shared with TRBD2. The CDR3 is 18 amino acids. Germline V gives CDR1 SNHLY, CDR2 FYNNEI. J gave up 5 bases and V 4 bases, and 15 bases lay outside the gene matches. The CDR3 DNA follows: TGTGCCAGCAGTGGGTCTAGCGGGGGATCTCTCCGGGGAGATACGCAGTATTTT. It codes for CASSGSSGGSLRGDTQYF.

Worth noting for this clonotype: Relative to the germline gene, one junction end is altered; a read error may explain this. The chain carries TRBV27 and TRBJ2-7; D might be TRBD1 (5 bases). Germline V lookup: CDR1 MNHEY, CDR2 SMNVEV (reference sequence). The CDR3 covers 17 residues. Here the CDR3 DNA reads TGTGCTAGCAGTCACAAAGTCCAGGGTGAGTTGTCCTACGAGCAGTACTTC. Translation: CASSHKVQGELSYEQYF.

A note on this clonotype: This may be a read error, as it is one base from a much larger clone. The chain couples TRBV12-3 or TRBV12-4 to TRBJ2-7; the match to TRBD1 covers 7 bases. CDR3 size: 14 residues. The CDR3 loop reads CASAQQGTLSEQDF. CDR3 DNA sequence: TGTGCCAGCGCGCAACAGGGGACGCTTTCCGAGCAGGACTTC.

This clonotype showed up just a few times. The chain recombines TRBV6-5 with TRBJ2-5, with D uncertain. The CDR3 is 14 residues long. Germline V CDR1 and CDR2: MNHEY, SVGAGI. The V end was cut by 0 bases, the J end by 1 base, with 6 bases between. The CDR3 sequence: CASSYSGFQETQYF. CDR3 nucleotides: TGTGCCAGCAGTTACTCGGGCTTCCAAGAGACCCAGTACTTC.

This clonotype was seen only a few times. V gene TRBV6-1 combines with J gene TRBJ1-5, with TRBD1 identical over 9 bases. The CDR3 contains 13 residues. Germline lookup yields CDR1 MNHNS and CDR2 SASEGT. The J segment lost 4 bases and the V segment lost 8 bases, leaving 3 bases of the junction unmatched. CDR3 residues: CASAQGANQPQHF. The CDR3 bases are TGTGCCAGCGCACAGGGGGCTAATCAGCCCCAGCATTTT.

This clonotype has at least ten counts. The chain recombines TRBV28 with TRBJ2-5; D gene unclear. V was cut by 2 bases and J by 1 base, with 8 bases left in between. The V gene's germline CDR1 is MDHEN and CDR2 SYDVKM. CDR3 length: 14 residues. Here the CDR3 DNA reads TGTGCCAGCAGTTTACCCGCCTCCCAAGAGACCCAGTACTTC. Amino acid sequence: CASSLPASQETQYF.

This clonotype was counted at least ten times. This sequence joins TRBV24-1 and TRBJ2-1; 14 bases are shared with TRBD2. J lost 0 bases, V lost 7 bases, and 4 bases had no gene match. The CDR3 has 17 residues. Germline CDR1 reads KGHDR; CDR2 reads SFDVKD. The CDR3 region is CATSPGTSGSSYNEQFF. The DNA of the CDR3 is TGTGCCACCAGCCCAGGGACTAGCGGGAGCTCCTACAATGAGCAGTTCTTC.

This clonotype was counted only a few times. This chain joins TRBV28 and TRBJ1-4; D uncertain. V lost 8 bases and J lost 10, with 17 bases in between. Germline V CDR1 and CDR2: MDHEN, SYDVKM. The CDR3 length is 13 residues. CDR3 protein: CASLGSPMRKLFF. The CDR3 coding sequence is TGTGCCAGCCTGGGCAGCCCAATGAGAAAACTGTTTTTT.

This clonotype occurred many times. The chain combines TRBV7-2 with TRBJ1-5; D is ambiguous. The CDR3 sequence is 15 residues long. Germline loops: CDR1 SGHTA, CDR2 FQGNSA. V lost 1 base and J 3 bases, leaving 10 bases between the germline ends. The CDR3 nucleotides are TGTGCCAGCAGCTTAGTCGCCGGGCCCAATCAGCCCCAGCATTTT. This codes for CASSLVAGPNQPQHF.

This clonotype was observed at least ten times. CDR3 sequence reads: CASSLVASMNTEAFF. DNA for the CDR3: TGTGCCAGCAGCTTAGTTGCCAGCATGAACACTGAAGCTTTCTTT. The chain has TRBV7-9 and TRBJ1-1; no clear D gene. Germline V lookup: CDR1 SEHNR, CDR2 FQNEAQ (reference sequence). V was cut by 1 base and J by 0 bases, with 9 bases left in between. The CDR3 extends over 15 amino acids.

This clonotype showed up just a few times. The V call is TRBV19, the J call TRBJ2-4, with a tentative D call TRBD1 (5 bases). This CDR3 is 16 amino acids long. CDR1 is LNHDA and CDR2 is SQIVND in the germline V gene (reference sequence). Trimming left V 3 bases short and J 2 bases short, with 14 bases between. The CDR3 here is CASSMIQGGTKNIQYF. The CDR3 DNA is TGTGCCAGTAGTATGATCCAGGGCGGAACCAAAAACATTCAGTACTTC.

This clonotype was observed at least ten times. V and J are TRBV24-1 and TRBJ1-1; D is undetermined. The germline CDR1 and CDR2 sequences are KGHDR and SFDVKD. The CDR3 totals 13 residues. Trimming cost V 5 bases and J 3 bases, with 9 bases left between them. CDR3 region: CATSAYGDTEAFF. For the CDR3, the DNA is TGTGCCACCAGTGCGTATGGGGACACTGAAGCTTTCTTT.

This clonotype was found a few times. CDR3 in amino acids: CASSAGEGSDGYTF. As DNA, the CDR3 is TGTGCCAGCAGCGCAGGGGAAGGCTCAGATGGCTACACCTTC. The rearrangement links TRBV9 to TRBJ1-2; weak D call: TRBD1 (6 bases). CDR3 length equals 14 residues. Trimming stripped 3 bases from V and 6 bases from J, with 15 bases between. Per the germline V gene, CDR1 is SGDLS and CDR2 is YYNGEE.

This chain uses TRBV7-9 with TRBJ1-6; D uncertain. V was trimmed by 0 bases and J by 2 bases, leaving 5 bases between them. Germline CDR1 reads SEHNR; CDR2 reads FQNEAQ (reference sequence). The CDR3 runs to 15 residues. CDR3 DNA sequence: TGTGCCAGCAGCTTAGCCGGGACCTATAATTCACCCCTCCACTTT. Amino acids: CASSLAGTYNSPLHF.

V and J are TRBV28 and TRBJ1-2; 8 bases fit TRBD1. CDR1 MDHEN and CDR2 SYDVKM come from the germline V gene. J lost 3 bases, V lost 5 bases, and 8 bases had no gene match. CDR3 length: 15 residues. The CDR3 loop is CASSPPDRDDYGYTF. Written as DNA, the CDR3 is TGTGCCAGCAGTCCACCGGACAGGGACGACTATGGCTACACCTTC.

V and J are TRBV12-3 or TRBV12-4 and TRBJ1-6, with D uncertain. The CDR3 is 9 residues long. DNA of the CDR3: TGTGCGACCAGACTTCCCCTCCACTTT. It is translated as CATRLPLHF.

This clonotype was detected ten times or more. For the CDR3, the DNA is TGTGCCAGCAGTGAACTAGCGGGAGCCGGGGAGCTGTTTTTT. This encodes CASSELAGAGELFF. This rearrangement joins TRBV6-1 to TRBJ2-2; 10 bases fit TRBD2. V lost 2 bases and J lost 6; bases outside the gene matches: 0. Germline V lookup: CDR1 MNHNS, CDR2 SASEGT. The CDR3 is 14 residues long.

This clonotype was seen repeatedly, ten times or more. The genes are TRBV7-9 and TRBJ1-2; D is undetermined. This CDR3 comprises 14 residues. V lost 1 base and J 4 bases, leaving 10 bases between the germline ends. Germline values: CDR1 SEHNR, CDR2 FQNEAQ (reference sequence). CDR3: CASSLGQQVYGYTF. Here the CDR3 DNA reads TGTGCCAGCAGCTTAGGCCAACAAGTCTATGGCTACACCTTC.

The chain joins TRBV6-1 to TRBJ2-2; D might be TRBD2 (7 bases). Per germline, CDR1 MNHNS and CDR2 SASEGT. Trimming shortened V by 5 bases and J by 5 bases, and 15 bases separated the two germline ends. This CDR3 spans 15 amino acids. This CDR3 is CASSTRGALTGELFF. The CDR3 DNA follows: TGTGCCAGCAGTACCCGGGGGGCCCTAACCGGGGAGCTGTTTTTT.

This chain links TRBV6-4 with TRBJ1-3; D call uncertain. Germline V gene lookup returns CDR1 MRHNA and CDR2 SNTAGT. The CDR3 has 13 amino acids. Trimming shortened V by 0 bases and J by 10 bases, and 10 bases separated the two germline ends. In nucleotides, the CDR3 is TGTGCCAGCAGTGACTCCCCGGCCGGGACCATATATTTT. Encoded protein: CASSDSPAGTIYF.

The sample holds a few counts of this clonotype. The rearrangement uses TRBV10-3 and TRBJ2-6, with no clear D. CDR3 length equals 19 residues. Germline values: CDR1 ENHRY, CDR2 SYGVKD. V lost 0 bases, J lost 1 base, and 16 bases lay in between. The CDR3 protein is CAISESPEAGESGANVLTF. The DNA for the CDR3 is TGTGCCATCAGTGAGTCCCCCGAGGCAGGAGAATCTGGGGCCAACGTCCTGACTTTC.

This clonotype showed up many times. The chain couples TRBV7-2 to TRBJ2-7; D may be TRBD2 (6 bases). This CDR3 has 13 residues. Germline V gene data show CDR1 as SGHTA and CDR2 as FQGNSA. Between the trimmed V and J ends, which lost 6 bases and 3 bases, there was a span of 12 bases. This CDR3 is CASRTSGDYEQYF. CDR3 sequence (DNA): TGTGCCAGCAGAACCTCGGGGGACTACGAGCAGTACTTC.

This clonotype was seen a handful of times. This chain connects TRBV29-1 to TRBJ2-7; maybe TRBD1 (5 bases). The V end was cut by 5 bases, the J end by 0 bases, with 14 bases between. In germline, CDR1 is SQVTM, CDR2 ANQGSEA. There are 14 residues in the CDR3. The chain's CDR3 is CSVRGLLGSYEQYF. The CDR3 DNA is TGCAGCGTTAGGGGTCTTTTGGGCTCCTACGAGCAGTACTTC.

The J gene is TRBJ1-2, the V gene TRBV12-3 or TRBV12-4, with a possible D match to TRBD1 (5 bases). Trimming shortened V by 11 bases and J by 4 bases, and 17 bases separated the two germline ends. The CDR3 length is 13 residues. The CDR3 loop reads CAGTRDPGYGYTF. DNA of the CDR3: TGTGCCGGCACCCGGGACCCCGGCTATGGCTACACCTTC.

The chain carries TRBV28 and TRBJ2-7, with 12 bases identical to TRBD1. With V trimmed by 6 bases and J by 5 bases, 14 bases remained unmatched. The V gene's germline CDR1 is MDHEN and CDR2 SYDVKM. The CDR3 consists of 17 residues. Written as DNA, the CDR3 is TGTGCCAGCAGCCCCGGCTGGGCGGGACAGGGGGCAAACGAGCAGTACTTC. This gives the protein CASSPGWAGQGANEQYF.

Concerning this clonotype itself: Possible read error: a much larger clone is one base away. This sequence joins TRBV2 and TRBJ2-1; the match to TRBD2 covers 8 bases. Germline-derived CDR1 and CDR2 are SNHLY and FYNNEI. The CDR3 sequence is 17 residues long. With V trimmed by 3 bases and J by 1 base, 8 bases remained unmatched. CDR3 coding DNA: TGTGCCAGCAGTGATATGGGTAGCGGGGATTCCTACAATGAGCAGTTCTTC. This codes for CASSDMGSGDSYNEQFF.

Many counts were recorded for this clonotype. The chain recombines TRBV28 with TRBJ2-3, with D uncertain. V was cut by 4 bases and J by 0 bases, with 14 bases left in between. Germline V gene sequence: CDR1 MDHEN, CDR2 SYDVKM. This CDR3 contains 16 residues. CDR3 DNA sequence: TGTGCCAGCAGTTCTGGTATGAGGTGGAGCACAGATACGCAGTATTTT. This sequence encodes CASSSGMRWSTDTQYF.